Listed here are 7 T cell receptor beta chains from one sample, sequenced in a study of shared clonotypes between healthy human individuals. Clones were sequenced by immunoSEQ multiplex PCR, and TCRdb holds only the in-frame ones, with some missing. This table has approximately 1.1 million clones, about 80% appearing once. Source material: memory CD4+ T cells from PBMCs. Documented subset: CD45RA-negative fraction. Every receptor here comes from a man aged 18 to 30 in good health. Some clones in this sample may be carry-over from other donors' samples.

This clone was detected once. This chain joins TRBV6-5 and TRBJ1-2; weak D call: TRBD1 (5 bases). The CDR3 spans 12 residues. The V gene's germline CDR1 is MNHEY and CDR2 SVGAGI. Trimming shortened V by 5 bases and J by 8 bases, and 12 bases separated the two germline ends. The CDR3, as DNA: TGTGCCAGCAGTCCCATTGGGGGGGGCTACACCTTC. Its protein is CASSPIGGGYTF.

The gene calls are TRBV15 and TRBJ2-1; tentatively, D is TRBD2 (6 bases). Trimming stripped 6 bases from V and 0 bases from J, with 12 bases between. The CDR3 totals 15 residues. Germline assignment: CDR1 LNHNV and CDR2 YYDKDF (reference sequence). CDR3 protein: CATRTTRSSYNEQFF. Here the CDR3 DNA reads TGTGCCACCAGAACGACTAGGAGCTCCTACAATGAGCAGTTCTTC.

The chain is built from TRBV13 and TRBJ2-7, with D possibly matching TRBD2 (6 bases). Germline CDR1 and CDR2: PRHDT and FYEKMQ (reference sequence). The CDR3 has 15 residues. Trimming left V 5 bases short and J 1 base short, with 15 bases between. The CDR3 sequence is CASSPRQAGSYEQYF. Here the CDR3 DNA reads TGTGCCAGCAGCCCCAGGCAGGCGGGGTCCTACGAGCAGTACTTC.

This chain connects TRBV19 to TRBJ1-2; D might be TRBD1 (6 bases). Per germline, CDR1 LNHDA and CDR2 SQIVND (reference sequence). Trimming took 5 bases from V and 4 from J, leaving 17 bases between them. This CDR3 is built from 15 residues. The CDR3 region has the DNA TGTGCCAGTAGTCAGGGACAAGGGGTGCTCTATGGCTACACCTTC. Protein product: CASSQGQGVLYGYTF.

This clone was recorded a few times. The chain joins TRBV6-6 to TRBJ1-2; possible D gene TRBD1, 5 bases. The CDR3 is 16 amino acids. Trimming took 6 bases from V and 0 from J, leaving 17 bases between them. CDR1 is MNHNY and CDR2 is SVGAGI in the germline V gene (reference sequence). Here the CDR3 reads CASRRIGTSANYGYTF. In nucleotides, the CDR3 is TGTGCCAGCAGGAGAATCGGGACGTCAGCTAACTATGGCTACACCTTC.

V is TRBV6-5 and J is TRBJ1-6; possibly TRBD1 for D (5 bases). Germline CDR1 and CDR2: MNHEY and SVGAGI. V shed 2 bases and J shed 4 bases, with 6 bases lying between them. This CDR3 has 14 amino acids. This CDR3 reads CASSYEGYNSPLHF. DNA for the CDR3: TGTGCCAGCAGTTACGAGGGGTATAATTCACCCCTCCACTTT.

This rearrangement joins TRBV5-1 to TRBJ2-2; 8 bases agree with TRBD1. J was trimmed by 7 bases and V by 4 bases; bases with no gene match: 9. The length of the CDR3 is 15 residues. Germline V gene data show CDR1 as SGHRS and CDR2 as YFSETQ. CDR3 in amino acids: CASSPPQGAGGELFF. CDR3 DNA: TGCGCCAGCAGCCCCCCGCAGGGGGCGGGCGGGGAGCTGTTTTTT.